Following are 6 T cell receptor beta chains from one sample sequenced in a study of blood T cell repertoires in COVID-19. Clones were read by immunoSEQ multiplex PCR, and TCRdb kept only the in-frame ones, dropping some. The table records around 29,000 clones, about nine tenths of them present only once. Sequencing was performed on peripheral blood. The receptors originated from a human donor with active COVID-19. The donor label of this sample is uncertain.

The V and J genes are TRBV10-3 and TRBJ2-1, with TRBD2 matching over 7 bases. Trimming cost V 0 bases and J 12 bases; bases outside gene matches: 5. CDR1 and CDR2 (germline): ENHRY, SYGVKD. The CDR3 is 13 amino acids. The CDR3 is CAISESKGTMQFF. CDR3 nucleotides: TGTGCCATCAGTGAGTCGAAAGGGACTATGCAGTTCTTC.

The chain employs TRBV9 and TRBJ2-7; TRBD2 aligns across 11 bases. CDR1 and CDR2 from the germline V gene are SGDLS and YYNGEE. The V segment lost 5 bases and the J segment 2 bases; nucleotides outside the gene matches: 3. The CDR3 covers 14 residues. CDR3 coding DNA: TGTGCCAGCAGTCGTAGCGGGGGGGCCTACGAGCAGTACTTC. Its protein product is CASSRSGGAYEQYF.

V usage is TRBV2 and J usage is TRBJ2-5; 12 bases are shared with TRBD2. The V gene's germline CDR1 is SNHLY and CDR2 FYNNEI. The CDR3 is made up of 16 amino acids. Trimming took 6 bases from V and 5 from J; bases not matched to a gene: 10. The CDR3: CASRRSSGGGMETQYF. DNA for the CDR3: TGTGCCAGCAGGAGGTCTAGCGGGGGGGGAATGGAGACCCAGTACTTC. The full variable domain, completed using reference TRBV2 and TRBJ2-5, is EPEVTQTPSHQVTQMGQEVILRCVPISNHLYFYWYRQILGQKVEFLVSFYNNEISEKSEIFDDQFSVERPDGSNFTLKIRSTKLEDSAMYFCASRRSSGGGMETQYFGPGTRLLVL.

This rearrangement joins TRBV27 to TRBJ1-2; 7 nucleotides line up with TRBD1. The J segment lost 5 bases and the V segment lost 6 bases, leaving 9 bases of the junction unmatched. This CDR3 spans 14 amino acids. CDR1 and CDR2 (germline): MNHEY, SMNVEV (reference sequence). CDR3 coding DNA: TGTGCCAGCAGCCGTAACAGGGGAGTGTATGGCTACACCTTC. It specifies CASSRNRGVYGYTF.

This chain joins TRBV11-2 and TRBJ1-2; D call uncertain. Germline lookup yields CDR1 SGHAT and CDR2 FQNNGV. Between the trimmed V and J ends, which lost 0 bases and 4 bases, there was a span of 12 bases. The CDR3 spans 15 residues. CDR3 nucleotides: TGTGCCAGCAGCTTAGAATTTCGGGGTAGCTATGGCTACACCTTC. It yields the protein CASSLEFRGSYGYTF. The variable domain in full, completed from reference TRBV11-2 and TRBJ1-2, reads EAGVAQSPRYKIIEKRQSVAFWCNPISGHATLYWYQQILGQGPKLLIQFQNNGVVDDSQLPKDRFSAERLKGVDSTLKIQPAKLEDSAVYLCASSLEFRGSYGYTFGSGTRLTVV.

CDR3 nucleotides: TGCGCCAGCAGCTTTGAGTCCTCTGGAAACACCATATATTTT. Translated: CASSFESSGNTIYF. The chain employs TRBV5-1 and TRBJ1-3; D is uncertain. The ends were cut back, 2 bases at V and 0 bases at J, with 6 bases in the middle. CDR3 length equals 14 residues. Germline lookup yields CDR1 SGHRS and CDR2 YFSETQ. Complete variable domain (other parts from reference TRBV5-1 and TRBJ1-3): KAGVTQTPRYLIKTRGQQVTLSCSPISGHRSVSWYQQTPGQGLQFLFEYFSETQRNKGNFPGRFSGRQFSNSRSEMNVSTLELGDSALYLCASSFESSGNTIYFGEGSWLTVV.